What follows is one TCR beta chain and its context. The antigen it binds to is not known. No base quality values were provided; no much bigger clone lies one nucleotide off. The germline V gene provides CDR1 SGHVS and CDR2 FQNEAQ. From the cysteine up to the phenylalanine, the CDR3 has a length of 12 residues. The CDR3 DNA has 36 bases and is translated from base 1. V drops 5 bases and J drops 9 bases, leaving 13 bases in between. This sample is part of a study of T cell responses to AZD1222 COVID-19 vaccine (dated by TCRdb to the early 2020s). Some background on the complete study: A total of about 240 trial participants underwent TCR sequencing, of whom 207 received two doses of AZD1222 and about 26 received two doses of the MenACWY control vaccine. Trial participants were enrolled into age subgroups of 18-55, 56-69 and 70-plus years, which contained about 150, 28 and 57 TCR-sequenced participants, respectively. General findings and caveats noted by the study authors: Because no samples from the day 14 peak response were available, repertoires could be characterized only after the peak T cell response. Participants were mostly white British, with more females than males. The authors suggested clonal diversity may have been underestimated. CD4 TCRs associated with the vaccine covered the entire spike protein, and the dominant responses were in regions 160-218 and 743-854. After two AZD1222 doses, spike-specific TCR breadth and depth were significantly higher than at day 0 and than in MenACWY recipients. Conclusions about previously exposed vaccinees were limited because only a handful of AZD1222 recipients were SARS-CoV-2 seropositive at baseline. Nearly half of unique spike-specific TCRs reportedly recognized epitopes outside regions mutated in the B.1.351 and B.1.1.7 variants. In the small 56-69-year group, the increase in depth fell short of significance, most likely because of low power.

The time point label here, explained by the study, means: baseline before first vaccination. What the treatment or condition label conveys for this sample: meningococcal conjugate vaccine given as trial control. Samples from vaccinated people were obtained from the UK trials COV001 and COV002, which included a single-blind randomized controlled phase 2/3 trial of AZD1222 (ChAdOx1 nCoV-19) in healthy adults. For TCRbeta chain sequencing, PBMC samples were collected from trial participants at day 0 and at day 28 after the second dose. The CDR3 regions of human TCRbeta chains were analyzed by immunosequencing. As for the original processing: TCRs in the repertoires were compared against a reference library of SARS-CoV-2-specific TCRs that had been generated with the MIRA antigen-specificity platform. Breadth meant the fraction of unique TCRs that were SARS-CoV-2-associated, whereas depth meant the fraction of total T cells that were SARS-CoV-2-associated. Using the MIRA data, every spike-specific TCR was mapped to the spike region that the TCR reacted to and assigned to either a CD4 or a CD8 class. Log10-transformed breadth and depth values were compared by one-way ANOVA with Sidak's multiple comparisons tests. TCRdb's version of the immuneACCESS table is confined to in-frame rearrangements and falls short of the full clone set. An unresolved V gene accounts for under half of the shortfall where checked; the remainder is of unknown origin. Clonal size and the V and J genes are those of that table, whereas D and trimming came from the DNA. The sample includes 150,000 to 200,000 clones, with about 87% observed a single time. The ten largest clones take up 2.5% to 3% of the sample.

The chain joins TRBV7-8 to TRBJ1-2; confidence is insufficient to name the D gene. The clonotype was recovered from an adult in good health. Sequencing used peripheral blood, obtained on day 0 of MenACWY control vaccination. The DNA sequence reads TGTGCCAGCAGCATAGACGGCGCGAGCTACACCTTC. Its protein is CASSIDGASYTF.